A single sample gave rise to the 12 T cell receptor beta chains below, sequenced in a study of blood T cell repertoires in COVID-19. Measured with immunoSEQ multiplex PCR; TCRdb has only the in-frame clones, and not every one. The sample lists about 110,000 clones; around nine tenths were seen once. The source material was peripheral blood. These receptors all stem from a woman in her twenties or thirties with acute or convalescent COVID-19.

The chain carries TRBV7-2 and TRBJ2-1; 12 bases map to TRBD2. The CDR3 length is 17 residues. The germline CDR1 and CDR2 sequences are SGHTA and FQGNSA. The V segment lost 4 bases and the J segment 5 bases; nucleotides outside the gene matches: 9. CDR3 region: CASSSIGLAGKNNEQFF. The DNA of the CDR3 is TGTGCCAGCAGCTCGATCGGACTAGCGGGGAAGAACAATGAGCAGTTCTTC. The entire variable domain, with the rest obtained from reference TRBV7-2 and TRBJ2-1, is as follows: GAGVSQSPSNKVTEKGKDVELRCDPISGHTALYWYRQSLGQGLEFLIYFQGNSAPDKSGLPSDRFSAERTGGSVSTLTIQRTQQEDSAVYLCASSSIGLAGKNNEQFFGPGTRLTVL.

V is TRBV6-4 and J is TRBJ2-3; D perhaps matches TRBD2 (5 bases). The CDR3 loop spans 18 amino acids. Deletions cut 3 bases from V and 0 bases from J, with 19 bases between. Germline CDR1 MRHNA, CDR2 SNTAGT. The CDR3 loop is CASSEVGGHRKSTDTQYF. DNA for the CDR3: TGTGCCAGCAGTGAAGTCGGCGGGCACAGAAAAAGCACAGATACGCAGTATTTT.

This clone was recorded a few times. The J gene is TRBJ1-1, the V gene TRBV6-1, with D maybe TRBD1 (6 bases). The germline CDR1 and CDR2 sequences are MNHNS and SASEGT. This CDR3 is 12 amino acids long. V lost 2 bases, J lost 10 bases, and 11 bases lay in between. CDR3 loop: CASSERGRGAFF. The CDR3 DNA reads TGTGCCAGCAGTGAAAGAGGCAGGGGAGCTTTCTTT.

This sequence joins TRBV9 and TRBJ2-3; 11 nucleotides align to TRBD2. CDR1 SGDLS and CDR2 YYNGEE come from the germline V gene. Trimming cost V 0 bases and J 3 bases; bases outside gene matches: 0. The CDR3 covers 15 residues. CDR3 residues: CASSVGTSGTDTQYF. The DNA of the CDR3 is TGTGCCAGCAGCGTAGGGACTAGCGGGACAGATACGCAGTATTTT.

The V and J genes are TRBV3-1 (or the pseudogene TRBV3-2) and TRBJ2-1, with D possibly matching TRBD2 (6 bases). CDR3 size: 14 residues. V was pared by 1 base and J by 9 bases, with 13 bases between. Germline V gives CDR1 LGHDT, CDR2 YNNKEL (reference sequence). Written as DNA, the CDR3 is TGTGCCAGCAGCCAAGGACTGCCGCGGGGTGAGCAGTTCTTC. This encodes CASSQGLPRGEQFF.

The V call is TRBV6-1, the J call TRBJ2-1, with a weak D call TRBD2 (5 bases). The CDR3 runs to 16 residues. V shed 1 base and J shed 4 bases, with 14 bases lying between them. CDR1 is MNHNS, CDR2 SASEGT, per germline. CDR3 in DNA: TGTGCCAGCAGTGAAGAGAGGCTAGCCGCGTACAATGAGCAGTTCTTC. Protein: CASSEERLAAYNEQFF.

The chain employs TRBV28 and TRBJ1-6; TRBD1 matches 10 bases. CDR1 is MDHEN and CDR2 is SYDVKM in the germline V gene. This CDR3 comprises 15 residues. V was pared by 5 bases and J by 9 bases, with 7 bases of the junction left unmatched. CDR3 bases: TGTGCCAGCAGTCCCAGACAGGGGGCGTTTTCACCCCTCCACTTT. The encoded protein is CASSPRQGAFSPLHF.

The genes are TRBV14 and TRBJ1-1, with D tentatively TRBD1 (6 bases). This CDR3 is 14 amino acids long. V lost 6 bases to trimming and J lost 7 bases, with 18 bases between them. CDR1 and CDR2 from the germline V gene are SGHDN and FVKESK. In nucleotides, the CDR3 is TGTGCCAGCAGTTCGCTACACAGGGTTGATGAAGCTTTCTTT. Its translation is CASSSLHRVDEAFF.

This chain connects TRBV19 to TRBJ1-1; D possibly corresponds to TRBD1 (6 bases). Trimming stripped 3 bases from V and 1 base from J, with 9 bases between. This CDR3 is 14 amino acids long. CDR1 and CDR2 from the germline V gene are LNHDA and SQIVND (reference sequence). Here the CDR3 DNA reads TGTGCCAGTAGTATTCAACAGGGGAACACTGAAGCTTTCTTT. It codes for CASSIQQGNTEAFF.

The CDR3 loop reads CASSLAGGYDEQYF. The CDR3 DNA sequence: TGTGCCAGCAGCTTAGCCGGAGGATACGACGAGCAGTACTTC. The gene calls are TRBV7-2 and TRBJ2-7, with D possibly matching TRBD2 (5 bases). CDR1 SGHTA and CDR2 FQGNSA come from the germline V gene. The V gene lost 0 bases and the J gene lost 5 bases, with 11 bases spanning the gap. The CDR3 length is 14 residues.

The V and J genes are TRBV30 and TRBJ2-3; TRBD1 matches 7 bases. Looked up from germline, CDR1 is GTSNPN and CDR2 is SVGIG (reference sequence). CDR3 length: 13 residues. After removal of 8 bases from V and 2 bases from J, the junction contained 7 bases not matched to a gene. CDR3 sequence: CARRDSLTDTQYF. CDR3 DNA: TGTGCCCGCCGGGACAGCCTCACAGATACGCAGTATTTT.

The chain employs TRBV5-4 and TRBJ2-3; 9 nucleotides line up with TRBD1. The junction had 3 bases not matched to a gene; V was cut back by 0 bases and J by 7 bases. This CDR3 contains 14 residues. Germline-derived CDR1 and CDR2 are SGHNT and YYREEE (reference sequence). The CDR3 spells CASSLGQGGYTQYF. CDR3 nucleotide sequence: TGTGCCAGCAGCTTGGGACAGGGGGGTTATACGCAGTATTTT.